This T cell receptor beta chain was found in a study of T cells in Graves' hyperthyroidism and ophthalmopathy (dated by TCRdb to the late 2010s). Regarding the complete study: Peripheral blood samples were taken at the time of initial diagnosis, prior to any treatment. To identify TCR V-J signatures that set the groups apart, the researchers used a discovery cohort of about a hundred patients, made up of some 41 with Graves' ophthalmopathy and 57 with stable Graves' hyperthyroidism. Prospective prediction of ophthalmopathy was tested in an independent validation cohort of fewer than 20 hyperthyroidism patients and some 17 patients who later progressed to ophthalmopathy. The 90 or so discovery patients were randomly split 7:3 into training and test sets. Following sampling, methimazole starting at 30 mg daily was given to hyperthyroidism patients, and high-dose intravenous methylprednisolone was given to ophthalmopathy patients. The study also compared thyroid tissue and blood T-cell repertoires from 6 or 7 Graves' hyperthyroidism patients. The paper describes TCR Vbeta CDR3 sequencing of about 140 peripheral blood samples, made up of roughly 40 ophthalmopathy patients, around 73 hyperthyroidism patients and about 17 progressor patients. What the research found in general, with its limitations: In cross-validation, a model built on a 13 V-J signature told ophthalmopathy apart from stable hyperthyroidism with 85% to 90% sensitivity and roughly 82% specificity, and in testing the same model reached 80%/75%. Blood samples also contained most of the expanded thyroid clonotypes (frequency above 0.001), which suggests that blood repertoires may reflect thyroid immune responses. No statistical method was used to fix the sample size in advance, and group allocation was not hidden from the investigators. In validation, the model predicted progression to ophthalmopathy a median of roughly 6.1 months before onset, with about 67% sensitivity and 72.22% specificity.

TCR beta CDR3 regions were amplified from RNA transcripts. The first round of RT-PCR for the TCR CDR3 was performed with the HTBI primer set and the Qiagen OneStep RT-PCR kit. A second multiplex PCR round built the libraries, followed by size selection and purification. The libraries were sequenced on an Illumina HiSeq2000 using paired-end 100 bp reads. The source study handled its data this way. Raw data were processed with SOAPnuke, discarding reads with adapters, uncalled bases, mean Phred below 15, or no exact constant-primer or identifier match. High-quality paired reads were merged using COPE v1.2.5, and each unique nucleotide sequence was defined as a clonotype. MiTCR v1.1 was used to align clonotypes to the IMGT TRBV, TRBD and TRBJ reference segments. Analysis was restricted to V-J combinations with a frequency above 0.0001, which covered 99.2% of repertoires. The TCS score was defined as F50 (clonal expansion) divided by E x V (chaos), with BLOSUM62-based TCRdist calculated between CDR3 peptides within each V-J. Welch's t-statistics and random forest reduced several hundred V-J features to 13, which were used in a naive Bayes classifier (R e1071). Starting from the raw public reads, TCRdb applied fastp trimming at Q25, assembled clones with MiXCR and retained in-frame beta chains. One record per CDR3 amino acid sequence lists the most common genes and DNA. The V and J calls reflect TCRdb's pipeline rather than the authors' work. This sample gives approximately 400,000 distinct CDR3 sequences in total; around 15% of them show up just once. Of the sample, 25% to 30% is held by the ten largest clones.

This clonotype showed up just a few times. The specificity of this receptor is unknown. No quality values exist for individual bases; no much larger clone is one base distant. Moderately to severely active disease, a Clinical Activity Score of at least 3, a NOSPECS grade of at least 4, and a duration under 3 months were present in ophthalmopathy patients. Patients with uncontrolled infections, other autoimmune diseases, pregnancy or lactation were excluded. Diagnoses were based on clinical symptoms, serum thyroxine and TRAb, thyroid ultrasound and orbital computed tomography. PBMCs were isolated from about 9.2 ml of fresh peripheral blood by Ficoll-Paque density gradient centrifugation. Trizol reagent was used to extract total RNA, and RNA quality was then checked on an Agilent 2100 Bioanalyzer. V and J are truncated by 4 bases and 4 bases respectively, leaving an intervening sequence of 14 bases. The germline V gene specifies MNHNS as CDR1 and SASEGT as CDR2. The CDR3, cysteine through phenylalanine, is 15 amino acids long. Only the CDR3 portion is preserved as DNA: 45 bases, with reading frame beginning at the first base.

The sequence was obtained from a man over 45 with Graves' ophthalmopathy. The chain couples TRBV6-1 to TRBJ1-5, with TRBD1 as a weak D call on 6 bases. Sequencing used blood. The DNA sequence is TGTGCCAGCAGTGTACATGGGGGCGATAATCAGCCCCAGCATTTT. This sequence encodes CASSVHGGDNQPQHF.